This record concerns one T cell receptor (beta chain) sequence. Its antigen is still unknown. These data come from a study of response to subunit inactivated influenza vaccine. TCRdb re-derived calls from the RT-PCR reads in MiXCR, one entry per CDR3 protein. The sample consists of about 700,000 distinct CDR3 sequences, 14% of them appearing once. Trimming took 4 bases from V and 6 from J, leaving 13 bases between them. This CDR3 has 14 amino acids. Germline CDR1 and CDR2: DFQATT and SNEGSKA (reference sequence). General observations from the study: The study's authors posited that every seasonal influenza vaccination enlists few new T cells.

Sequenced here: PBMCs from blood, sampled 14 to 15 days before vaccination. The receptor's source is a man in his fifties or sixties who received an inactivated influenza vaccine. This chain links TRBV20-1 with TRBJ1-6, with D tentatively TRBD1 (6 bases). The CDR3 sequence is CSATRQVSNSPLHF. The CDR3 bases are TGCAGTGCTACCCGACAGGTCTCTAATTCACCCCTCCACTTT.